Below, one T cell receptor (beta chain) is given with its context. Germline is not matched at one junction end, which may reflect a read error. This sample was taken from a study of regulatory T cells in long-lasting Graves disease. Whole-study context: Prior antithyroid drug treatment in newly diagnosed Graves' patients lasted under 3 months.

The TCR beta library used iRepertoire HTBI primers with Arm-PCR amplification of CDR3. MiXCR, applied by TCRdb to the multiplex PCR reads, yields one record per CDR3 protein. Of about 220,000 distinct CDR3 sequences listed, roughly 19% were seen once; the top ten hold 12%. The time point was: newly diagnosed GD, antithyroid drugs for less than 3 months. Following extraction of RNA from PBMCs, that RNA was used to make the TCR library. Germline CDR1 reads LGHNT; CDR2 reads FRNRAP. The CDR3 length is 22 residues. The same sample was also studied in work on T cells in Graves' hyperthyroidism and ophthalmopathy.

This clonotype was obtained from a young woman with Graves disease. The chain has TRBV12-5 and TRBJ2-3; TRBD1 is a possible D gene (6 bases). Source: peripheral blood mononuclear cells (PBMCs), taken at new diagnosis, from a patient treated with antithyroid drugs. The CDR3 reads CASGLVLLGTQGPPLSTDTQYF. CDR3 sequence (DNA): TGTGCTAGCGGTTTGGTACTACTTGGGACGCAGGGGCCTCCCCTTAGCACAGATACGCAGTATTTT.